This T cell receptor (beta chain) appears in the sequencing data of a study of blood T cell repertoires in COVID-19. Authors' processing steps: Amplification of reference gene primers was used by the study to estimate nucleated cell counts. The assay was immunoSEQ multiplex PCR, and TCRdb's table has in-frame clones only and misses some. V and J calls and clone size are as listed in that table; D and trimming were resolved from the DNA. The sample has around 470,000 clones, less than 95% seen once. Individuals drawn from 24 US areas were roughly 18 to 95 years old. Looked up from germline, CDR1 is MDHEN and CDR2 is SYDVKM. V gave up 0 bases and J gave up 3 bases; unmatched junction bases: 5. This CDR3 is 17 amino acids long.

The TCR comes from a man younger than 30 who had recovered from COVID-19. Material for sequencing was PBMCs or T cells enriched from blood (not recorded which). The rearrangement uses TRBV28 and TRBJ2-2; 9 bases match TRBD1. CDR3 sequence reads: CASSLWGQGRDTGELFF. CDR3 DNA: TGTGCCAGCAGTTTATGGGGACAGGGCCGGGACACCGGGGAGCTGTTTTTT.